This T cell receptor (beta chain) was captured by sequencing in a study of shared clonotypes between healthy human individuals. Study-wide results and caveats: Generation probabilities of non-shared clonotypes were lower (relative to those shared by all four donors).

As regards this clone: The antigen is undetermined.

The naive CD8 subset, CD45RO-negative cells positively selected for CCR7, excluded terminally differentiated effector memory CD45RA+ cells. Each sample came from a Caucasian adult donor living in Nashville, Tennessee. Generated by immunoSEQ multiplex PCR, the TCRdb table keeps only in-frame clones and is missing some. The sample lists about 700,000 clones, about 90% occurring once. Germline trimming cut 0 bases from V and 8 bases from J; bases unmatched to any gene: 6. Germline values: CDR1 SGHVS, CDR2 FQNEAQ. The CDR3 totals 15 residues. Sequencing used naive CD8+ T cells sorted from blood. This chain uses TRBV7-8 with TRBJ1-2; 10 bases agree with TRBD1. This TCR derives from a man aged 25 to 45 in good health. Here the CDR3 reads CASSLARQGAGGYTF. In DNA form, the CDR3 reads TGTGCCAGCAGCTTAGCGAGACAGGGGGCCGGAGGCTACACCTTC.